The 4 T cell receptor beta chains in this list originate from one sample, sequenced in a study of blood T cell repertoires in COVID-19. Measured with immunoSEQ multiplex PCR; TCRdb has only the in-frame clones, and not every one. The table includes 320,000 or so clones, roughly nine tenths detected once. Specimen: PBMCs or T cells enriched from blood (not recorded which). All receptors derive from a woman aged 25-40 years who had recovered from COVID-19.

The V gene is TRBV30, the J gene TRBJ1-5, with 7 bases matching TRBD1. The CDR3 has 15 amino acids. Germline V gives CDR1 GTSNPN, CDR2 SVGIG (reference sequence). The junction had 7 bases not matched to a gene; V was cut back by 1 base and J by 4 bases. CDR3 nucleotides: TGTGCCTGGAGTGACCCGGGACAGAGAAATCAGCCCCAGCATTTT. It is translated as CAWSDPGQRNQPQHF.

The CDR3 loop reads CASSVTSGGSSYNEQFF. CDR3 sequence (DNA): TGTGCCAGCAGCGTGACTAGCGGGGGGAGCTCCTACAATGAGCAGTTCTTC. The chain joins TRBV9 to TRBJ2-1, with TRBD2 matching 13 bases. Per germline, CDR1 SGDLS and CDR2 YYNGEE. The CDR3 spans 17 residues. With V trimmed by 2 bases and J by 0 bases, 2 bases remained unmatched.

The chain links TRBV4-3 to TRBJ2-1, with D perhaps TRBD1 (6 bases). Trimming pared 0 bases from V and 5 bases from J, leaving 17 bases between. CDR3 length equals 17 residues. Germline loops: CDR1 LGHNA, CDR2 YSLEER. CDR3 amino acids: CASSQERADRVNNEQFF. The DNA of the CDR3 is TGCGCCAGCAGCCAAGAGCGGGCGGACAGAGTTAACAATGAGCAGTTCTTC.

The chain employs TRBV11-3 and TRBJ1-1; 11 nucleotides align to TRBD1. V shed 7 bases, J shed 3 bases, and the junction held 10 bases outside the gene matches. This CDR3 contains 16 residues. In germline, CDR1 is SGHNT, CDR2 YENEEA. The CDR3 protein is CASNPTGQGVDTEAFF. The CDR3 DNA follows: TGTGCCAGCAACCCCACGGGACAGGGGGTTGACACTGAAGCTTTCTTT.